One and the same sample provided the 4 T cell receptor beta chains below, sequenced in a study of cytomegalovirus exposure and HLA in healthy donors. Primers: 60 Vbeta forward and 13 Jbeta reverse. The table came from immunoSEQ multiplex PCR; TCRdb's copy has only in-frame clones and leaves some out. The table lists about 160,000 clones, approximately 84% of them singletons. Material for sequencing was PBMCs. The receptors derive from a woman in her forties or fifties in good health and CMV-seropositive.

The V call is TRBV9, the J call TRBJ1-4, with unresolved D. The V gene's germline CDR1 is SGDLS and CDR2 YYNGEE. This CDR3 has 14 amino acids. The V and J ends lost 5 bases and 0 bases respectively, with 8 bases between them. For the CDR3, the DNA is TGTGCCAGCAGTGAAGACACAACTAATGAAAAACTGTTTTTT. Amino acid sequence: CASSEDTTNEKLFF. Looking up the rest from reference TRBV9 and TRBJ1-4 gives the full variable domain: DSGVTQTPKHLITATGQRVTLRCSPRSGDLSVYWYQQSLDQGLQFLIQYYNGEERAKGNILERFSAQQFPDLHSELNLSSLELGDSALYFCASSEDTTNEKLFFGSGTQLSVL.

This clone was seen only once. This sequence joins TRBV18 and TRBJ2-1; D might be TRBD2 (6 bases). V was trimmed by 3 bases and J by 2 bases, leaving 14 bases between them. From germline, CDR1 is KGHSH and CDR2 LQKENI. The CDR3 sequence is 16 residues long. CDR3 nucleotides: TGTGCCAGCTCACCCGCCCTCGGCGGGGCCTACAATGAGCAGTTCTTC. It encodes CASSPALGGAYNEQFF.

V usage is TRBV6-5 and J usage is TRBJ1-6; 9 nucleotides line up with TRBD1. Per germline, CDR1 MNHEY and CDR2 SVGAGI. This CDR3 spans 14 amino acids. Losses at the gene ends were 6 bases for V and 6 bases for J; bases not matched to a gene: 3. CDR3 region: CASRRQGVNSPLHF. For the CDR3, the DNA is TGTGCCAGCAGGAGACAGGGGGTTAATTCACCCCTCCACTTT.

The CDR3 DNA reads as TGCGCCAGCAGCGGACAGGGCACCCACGAGCAGTACTTC. This translates into CASSGQGTHEQYF. The rearrangement joins TRBV10-1 to TRBJ2-7, with 8 positions matching TRBD1. This CDR3 is built from 13 residues. Per germline, CDR1 WNHNN and CDR2 SYGVQD (reference sequence). Losses at the gene ends were 6 bases for V and 5 bases for J; bases not matched to a gene: 6.